The rows below give T cell receptor beta chains drawn from one sample of a study of blood T cell repertoires in COVID-19. The table came from immunoSEQ multiplex PCR; TCRdb's copy has only in-frame clones and leaves some out. The table shows 290,000 or so clones, with about nine tenths occurring only once. The sample was PBMCs or T cells enriched from blood (not recorded which). The receptors derive from a woman aged 25-40 years who had recovered from COVID-19. Each CDR3 is given with its conserved first and last residue. A D gene is named only where the DNA matches it firmly. Clone size is given for some rows only: seen once, a few or many times, or a class if the clone is expanded.

TRBV28,TRBJ1-1,NA,NA,TGTGCCAGCAGGGTAACAGTAGAAGCTTTCTTT,CASRVTVEAFF
TRBV6-2/TRBV6-3,TRBJ2-7,NA,NA,TGTGCCAGCAGTTACGGGATTGCGGGGGAGCAGTACTTC,CASSYGIAGEQYF
TRBV7-2,TRBJ2-2,NA,TRBD2,TGTGCCAGCAGCTTAACACTAGCGGGAGCCGGGGAGCTGTTTTTT,CASSLTLAGAGELFF
TRBV6-5,TRBJ2-5,NA,TRBD2,TGTGCCAGCAGTAGCGGGAGGGCCCCCGGGACGACCCAGTACTTC,CASSSGRAPGTTQYF
TRBV10-3,TRBJ2-5,NA,TRBD1,TGTGCCATCAGCCCCGGGACAGGGGTAATTGAGACCCAGTACTTC,CAISPGTGVIETQYF
TRBV28,TRBJ2-7,NA,TRBD1,TGTGCCAGCAGATGGACAGGGCCCTACGAGCAGTACTTC,CASRWTGPYEQYF
TRBV5-3,TRBJ1-5,NA,NA,TGTGCCAGCCCCCCTTGGACAGCTCCCAATCAGCCCCAGCATTTT,CASPPWTAPNQPQHF
TRBV4-3,TRBJ2-1,NA,TRBD2,TGCGCCAGCAGCCAAGTCCGGGGTAGCGGGAAAAGGAATGAGCAGTTCTTC,CASSQVRGSGKRNEQFF
TRBV7-9,TRBJ2-3,once,TRBD1,TGTGCCAGCAGCACCCGGACAGGGGGAACAGATACGCAGTATTTT,CASSTRTGGTDTQYF
TRBV10-2,TRBJ2-2,NA,NA,TGCGCCAGCAGGACAGGCCCCGGGGAGCTGTTTTTT,CASRTGPGELFF
TRBV28,TRBJ1-3,NA,TRBD1,TGTGCCAGCAGTCCCCACAGTCCCGGGACAGGGGAAGGAAACACCATATATTTT,CASSPHSPGTGEGNTIYF
TRBV29-1,TRBJ2-7,few,TRBD1,TGCAGCGTTGAAGGACAGGGCGCCTACGAGCAGTACTTC,CSVEGQGAYEQYF
TRBV28,TRBJ1-2,NA,TRBD1,TGTGCCAGCATGCTAGGGGGCGCTGACTATGGCTACACCTTC,CASMLGGADYGYTF
TRBV19,TRBJ1-5,once,TRBD1,TGTGCCAGCCGGGACAGGGATTTTCAGCCCCAGCATTTT,CASRDRDFQPQHF
TRBV7-9,TRBJ2-7,NA,TRBD2,TGTGCCAGCAGCATAAGGGGACTAGCAGGGCAGTACTTC,CASSIRGLAGQYF
TRBV5-1,TRBJ2-3,NA,TRBD2,TGCGCCAGCAAAATGACTAGCGGGAGTGCCACAGATACGCAGTATTTT,CASKMTSGSATDTQYF
TRBV28,TRBJ1-5,NA,NA,TGTGCCAGCAGTTTACCCTCGGGAAACAATCAGCCCCAGCATTTT,CASSLPSGNNQPQHF
TRBV7-6,TRBJ2-1,NA,TRBD2,TGTGCCAGCAGCTTCCCCCGGACTAGCGGGAGGGCAGTTTACAATGAGCAGTTCTTC,CASSFPRTSGRAVYNEQFF
TRBV4-2,TRBJ2-1,NA,NA,TGTGCCAGCAGCCAAGTCTGGGGGCGAGGGTCGGGTGAGCAGTTCTTC,CASSQVWGRGSGEQFF
TRBV6-5,TRBJ2-7,NA,NA,TGTGCCAGCGGAGGGAGATCCTACGAGCAGTACTTC,CASGGRSYEQYF
TRBV7-2,TRBJ2-3,NA,TRBD2,TGTGCCAGCACCCCGGGACTAGCGGGAGATACGCAGTATTTT,CASTPGLAGDTQYF
TRBV6-2/TRBV6-3,TRBJ2-7,NA,TRBD2,TGTGCCAGCAGCCCCTGGCTAGCGGGAGACCAGGAGCAGTACTTC,CASSPWLAGDQEQYF
TRBV7-7,TRBJ2-5,NA,TRBD1,TGTGCTACCTCCCCCGGGACAGGGGGCGCCGAAGAGACCCAGTACTTC,CATSPGTGGAEETQYF
TRBV5-8,TRBJ2-2,NA,NA,TGTGCCAGGAAGGCGGCACACCTACCGGCCGGGGAGCTGTTTTTT,CARKAAHLPAGELFF
TRBV5-4,TRBJ2-1,once,TRBD2,TGTGCCAGCAGCTTAGCGGGGGAGGAGTTCTTC,CASSLAGEEFF
TRBV19,TRBJ1-1,NA,NA,TGTGCCAGTAGTACCACCAGGGGCTCTGAAGCTTTCTTT,CASSTTRGSEAFF
TRBV24-1,TRBJ2-7,NA,TRBD2,TGTGCCACCAGTGACCCGACTAGCGGGGGCTACGAGCAGTACTTC,CATSDPTSGGYEQYF
TRBV19,TRBJ1-4,NA,NA,TGTGCCAGTACCCCCTACCCGGACAGCAATGAAAAACTGTTTTTT,CASTPYPDSNEKLFF
TRBV7-9,TRBJ2-3,NA,TRBD1,TGTGCCAGCAGCCGGGGACAGGCAGATACGCAGTATTTT,CASSRGQADTQYF
TRBV19,TRBJ1-2,once,TRBD1,TGTGCCAGTAGTGCCCTCGGGACAGGTAAAGACACCTTC,CASSALGTGKDTF
TRBV28,TRBJ1-2,NA,TRBD1,TGTGCCAGCAGTTTAGGACAGGGGGGTGGCTACACCTTC,CASSLGQGGGYTF
TRBV18,TRBJ1-6,NA,TRBD1,TGTGCCAGCTCACCACGACAGGGCGATAATTCACCCCTCCACTTT,CASSPRQGDNSPLHF
TRBV9,TRBJ2-7,NA,TRBD2,TGTGCCAGCAGCGTCGGACTAGCGGGAGAGGGCGAGCAGTACTTC,CASSVGLAGEGEQYF